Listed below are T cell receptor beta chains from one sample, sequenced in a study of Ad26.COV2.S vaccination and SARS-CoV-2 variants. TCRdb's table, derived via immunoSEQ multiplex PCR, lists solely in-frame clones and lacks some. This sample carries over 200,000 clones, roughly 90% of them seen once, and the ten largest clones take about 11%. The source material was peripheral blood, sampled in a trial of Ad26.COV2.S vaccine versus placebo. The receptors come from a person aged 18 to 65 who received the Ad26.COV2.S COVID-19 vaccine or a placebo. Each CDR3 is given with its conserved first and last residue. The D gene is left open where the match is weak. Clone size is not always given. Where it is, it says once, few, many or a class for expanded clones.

CDR3 protein: CASSEVTVQETQYF
CDR3 DNA: TGTGCCAGCAGTGAAGTAACAGTCCAAGAGACCCAGTACTTC
clone size: .
V gene: TRBV6-1
J gene: TRBJ2-5
D gene: .

CDR3 protein: CASSYVGAEQYF
CDR3 DNA: TGTGCCAGCAGTTACGTTGGGGCCGAGCAGTACTTC
clone size: .
V gene: TRBV6-2/TRBV6-3
J gene: TRBJ2-7
D gene: .

CDR3 protein: CASSQEASGGYNEQFF
CDR3 DNA: TGCGCCAGCAGCCAAGAGGCTAGCGGGGGATACAATGAGCAGTTCTTC
clone size: many
V gene: TRBV4-1
J gene: TRBJ2-1
D gene: TRBD2

CDR3 protein: CASSLTAHTSGEEYF
CDR3 DNA: TGTGCCAGCAGCCTCACGGCTCATACTAGCGGCGAGGAATATTTT
clone size: .
V gene: TRBV9
J gene: TRBJ2-3
D gene: TRBD2

CDR3 protein: CASSRTGYNEQFF
CDR3 DNA: TGTGCCAGCAGCCGGACAGGATACAATGAGCAGTTCTTC
clone size: .
V gene: TRBV3-1/TRBV3-2
J gene: TRBJ2-1
D gene: TRBD1

CDR3 protein: CASSYSGTGLYEQYF
CDR3 DNA: TGCGCCAGCAGCTATTCCGGGACAGGACTTTACGAGCAGTACTTC
clone size: .
V gene: TRBV5-1
J gene: TRBJ2-7
D gene: TRBD1

CDR3 protein: CASSVGLANEQFF
CDR3 DNA: TGCGCCAGCTCCGTGGGACTAGCGAATGAGCAGTTCTTC
clone size: .
V gene: TRBV5-1
J gene: TRBJ2-1
D gene: TRBD2

CDR3 protein: CASSPKVWGETQYF
CDR3 DNA: TGTGCCAGCAGCCCCAAGGTGTGGGGAGAGACCCAGTACTTC
clone size: .
V gene: TRBV14
J gene: TRBJ2-5
D gene: .

CDR3 protein: CASSFNRGSNQPQHF
CDR3 DNA: TGTGCCAGCAGCTTTAACAGGGGAAGTAATCAGCCCCAGCATTTT
clone size: .
V gene: TRBV11-2
J gene: TRBJ1-5
D gene: TRBD1

CDR3 protein: CASRGEDEKLFF
CDR3 DNA: TGTGCCAGCCGGGGGGAGGACGAAAAACTGTTTTTT
clone size: .
V gene: TRBV7-9
J gene: TRBJ1-4
D gene: .

CDR3 protein: CASSQAGGTVFGELFF
CDR3 DNA: TGCGCCAGCAGCCAAGCAGGCGGGACAGTGTTCGGGGAGCTGTTTTTT
clone size: .
V gene: TRBV4-1
J gene: TRBJ2-2
D gene: .

CDR3 protein: CASSGRDRSSYNEQFF
CDR3 DNA: TGTGCCAGCAGCGGACGGGACCGGAGCTCCTACAATGAGCAGTTCTTC
clone size: once
V gene: TRBV5-6
J gene: TRBJ2-1
D gene: .

CDR3 protein: CSVFHVNTGELFF
CDR3 DNA: TGCAGCGTTTTCCACGTGAACACCGGGGAGCTGTTTTTT
clone size: .
V gene: TRBV29-1
J gene: TRBJ2-2
D gene: .

CDR3 protein: CASSVGLAGVGDTQYF
CDR3 DNA: TGTGCCAGCAGCGTAGGACTAGCGGGAGTCGGAGATACGCAGTATTTT
clone size: few
V gene: TRBV9
J gene: TRBJ2-3
D gene: TRBD2

CDR3 protein: CASSVELTDPREKLFF
CDR3 DNA: TGTGCCAGCAGCGTCGAATTGACAGATCCCCGTGAAAAACTGTTTTTT
clone size: .
V gene: TRBV9
J gene: TRBJ1-4
D gene: .

CDR3 protein: CASSQATGTAGYGYTF
CDR3 DNA: TGTGCCAGCAGCCAGGCTACAGGGACAGCGGGTTATGGCTACACCTTC
clone size: once
V gene: TRBV3-1/TRBV3-2
J gene: TRBJ1-2
D gene: TRBD1

CDR3 protein: CASSLSGEQYF
CDR3 DNA: TGTGCCAGCAGCTTATCCGGCGAGCAGTACTTC
clone size: .
V gene: TRBV7-2
J gene: TRBJ2-7
D gene: .

CDR3 protein: CASSTRQGSNYGYTF
CDR3 DNA: TGTGCCAGCAGCACCCGACAGGGGTCTAACTATGGCTACACCTTC
clone size: .
V gene: TRBV7-8
J gene: TRBJ1-2
D gene: TRBD1

CDR3 protein: CASSYSWTVYEQYF
CDR3 DNA: TGTGCCAGCAGTTACTCCTGGACGGTCTACGAGCAGTACTTC
clone size: .
V gene: TRBV6-5
J gene: TRBJ2-7
D gene: .

CDR3 protein: CASSKGLADSGANVLTF
CDR3 DNA: TGTGCCAGCAGCAAGGGACTAGCGGACTCTGGGGCCAACGTCCTGACTTTC
clone size: .
V gene: TRBV11-2
J gene: TRBJ2-6
D gene: TRBD2

CDR3 protein: CASSSYGHYGYTF
CDR3 DNA: TGTGCCAGCAGTTCGTACGGCCACTATGGCTACACCTTC
clone size: .
V gene: TRBV12-3/TRBV12-4
J gene: TRBJ1-2
D gene: .

CDR3 protein: CASSSWDRGYEQYF
CDR3 DNA: TGTGCCAGCAGCTCCTGGGACAGGGGCTACGAGCAGTACTTC
clone size: .
V gene: TRBV7-9
J gene: TRBJ2-7
D gene: TRBD1

CDR3 protein: CAISADGTAISEKLFF
CDR3 DNA: TGTGCCATCAGTGCCGACGGGACAGCCATTTCTGAAAAACTGTTTTTT
clone size: .
V gene: TRBV10-3
J gene: TRBJ1-4
D gene: TRBD1

CDR3 protein: CASSSRGVLTHNEQFF
CDR3 DNA: TGCGCCAGCAGCTCCCGGGGCGTCCTAACACACAATGAGCAGTTCTTC
clone size: .
V gene: TRBV5-1
J gene: TRBJ2-1
D gene: .

CDR3 protein: CASSLGTGSALFF
CDR3 DNA: TGTGCCAGCAGCTTAGGTACGGGGTCGGCGCTGTTTTTT
clone size: .
V gene: TRBV7-2
J gene: TRBJ2-2
D gene: .

CDR3 protein: CASPEVPAQNTGELFF
CDR3 DNA: TGTGCCAGCCCAGAAGTGCCAGCCCAAAACACCGGGGAGCTGTTTTTT
clone size: .
V gene: TRBV21-1
J gene: TRBJ2-2
D gene: .

CDR3 protein: CASSSQPGNEQFF
CDR3 DNA: TGTGCCAGCAGCTCGCAACCGGGAAATGAGCAGTTCTTC
clone size: .
V gene: TRBV7-2
J gene: TRBJ2-1
D gene: .

CDR3 protein: CASGGLQQETQYF
CDR3 DNA: TGTGCCAGCGGTGGATTGCAGCAAGAGACCCAGTACTTC
clone size: .
V gene: TRBV11-1
J gene: TRBJ2-5
D gene: .

CDR3 protein: CASGLVGTVYGYTF
CDR3 DNA: TGTGCTAGTGGTTTGGTAGGGACAGTGTATGGCTACACCTTC
clone size: .
V gene: TRBV12-5
J gene: TRBJ1-2
D gene: TRBD1

CDR3 protein: CASSMGRVADTQYF
CDR3 DNA: TGTGCCAGTAGTATGGGAAGGGTAGCGGATACGCAGTATTTT
clone size: .
V gene: TRBV19
J gene: TRBJ2-3
D gene: .

CDR3 protein: CASSLARAASGNTIYF
CDR3 DNA: TGTGCCAGCAGCTTAGCGAGGGCAGCCTCTGGAAACACCATATATTTT
clone size: .
V gene: TRBV7-2
J gene: TRBJ1-3
D gene: .

CDR3 protein: CATSDSPLGRQYF
CDR3 DNA: TGTGCCACCAGTGATTCACCGTTAGGACGGCAGTATTTT
clone size: .
V gene: TRBV24-1
J gene: TRBJ2-3
D gene: .

CDR3 protein: CASSPGQWNTEAFF
CDR3 DNA: TGTGCCAGCAGCCCAGGACAGTGGAACACTGAAGCTTTCTTT
clone size: .
V gene: TRBV7-3
J gene: TRBJ1-1
D gene: .

CDR3 protein: CASSLASQGGEQFF
CDR3 DNA: TGCGCCAGCAGCTTGGCCTCGCAGGGCGGTGAGCAGTTCTTC
clone size: .
V gene: TRBV5-1
J gene: TRBJ2-1
D gene: .

CDR3 protein: CASSMDRRNPYEQYF
CDR3 DNA: TGCGCCAGCAGCATGGACAGACGTAACCCCTACGAGCAGTACTTC
clone size: .
V gene: TRBV5-1
J gene: TRBJ2-7
D gene: .

CDR3 protein: CASSLGQGNDNEQFF
CDR3 DNA: TGCGCCAGCAGCCTCGGACAGGGGAACGACAATGAGCAGTTCTTC
clone size: few
V gene: TRBV4-3
J gene: TRBJ2-1
D gene: TRBD1

CDR3 protein: CASSPRRPYEQYF
CDR3 DNA: TGTGCCAGCAGCCCTAGAAGACCCTACGAGCAGTACTTC
clone size: .
V gene: TRBV14
J gene: TRBJ2-7
D gene: .

CDR3 protein: CASSSEWTSRETQYF
CDR3 DNA: TGTGCCAGCAGCTCAGAATGGACTAGCAGAGAGACCCAGTACTTC
clone size: .
V gene: TRBV11-2
J gene: TRBJ2-5
D gene: TRBD2

CDR3 protein: CASSPTGFGADTQYF
CDR3 DNA: TGTGCCAGCAGTCCAACAGGGTTCGGGGCAGATACGCAGTATTTT
clone size: .
V gene: TRBV6-6
J gene: TRBJ2-3
D gene: .

CDR3 protein: CSASRTEGDNSPLHF
CDR3 DNA: TGCAGTGCTAGTAGGACAGAGGGGGATAATTCACCCCTCCACTTT
clone size: few
V gene: TRBV20-1
J gene: TRBJ1-6
D gene: .

CDR3 protein: CASSGTGGGDTQYF
CDR3 DNA: TGTGCCAGCAGCGGGACAGGGGGGGGAGATACGCAGTATTTT
clone size: .
V gene: TRBV5-4
J gene: TRBJ2-3
D gene: TRBD1

CDR3 protein: CASSRGGGGLNTEAFF
CDR3 DNA: TGTGCCAGCAGCAGAGGGGGCGGGGGACTTAACACTGAAGCTTTCTTT
clone size: .
V gene: TRBV28
J gene: TRBJ1-1
D gene: TRBD1

CDR3 protein: CASSMAQGARETQYF
CDR3 DNA: TGTGCCAGTAGTATGGCACAGGGGGCGCGAGAGACCCAGTACTTC
clone size: once
V gene: TRBV19
J gene: TRBJ2-5
D gene: TRBD1

CDR3 protein: CASRSDRANSGANVLTF
CDR3 DNA: TGTGCCAGCAGATCCGACAGGGCCAACTCTGGGGCCAACGTCCTGACTTTC
clone size: .
V gene: TRBV3-1/TRBV3-2
J gene: TRBJ2-6
D gene: TRBD1

CDR3 protein: CASSSFGRAPTYGYTF
CDR3 DNA: TGTGCCAGCAGCTCCTTCGGCAGGGCCCCTACCTATGGCTACACCTTC
clone size: .
V gene: TRBV11-2
J gene: TRBJ1-2
D gene: .

CDR3 protein: CASSRDWLAGGGGELFF
CDR3 DNA: TGTGCCAGCAGCCGTGATTGGCTAGCGGGAGGCGGCGGGGAGCTGTTTTTT
clone size: .
V gene: TRBV7-2
J gene: TRBJ2-2
D gene: TRBD2

CDR3 protein: CAGPGQGGKQYF
CDR3 DNA: TGTGCCGGCCCGGGACAGGGCGGGAAGCAGTACTTC
clone size: .
V gene: TRBV30
J gene: TRBJ2-7
D gene: TRBD1

CDR3 protein: CASSLSLPSRGTEAFF
CDR3 DNA: TGTGCCAGCAGCTTGTCTCTGCCCTCAAGGGGGACTGAAGCTTTCTTT
clone size: .
V gene: TRBV5-6
J gene: TRBJ1-1
D gene: .

CDR3 protein: CASSQDLGSYGYTF
CDR3 DNA: TGTGCCAGCAGCCAAGACTTAGGTAGCTATGGCTACACCTTC
clone size: .
V gene: TRBV4-2
J gene: TRBJ1-2
D gene: .

CDR3 protein: CASTWAGQSSTSTDTQYF
CDR3 DNA: TGTGCCAGCACCTGGGCGGGGCAGTCTTCGACCAGCACAGATACGCAGTATTTT
clone size: .
V gene: TRBV3-1/TRBV3-2
J gene: TRBJ2-3
D gene: .

CDR3 protein: CATSDRVITTDTQYF
CDR3 DNA: TGTGCCACCAGTGACCGCGTGATTACCACAGATACGCAGTATTTT
clone size: once
V gene: TRBV24-1
J gene: TRBJ2-3
D gene: .

CDR3 protein: CASSLTSGETQYF
CDR3 DNA: TGTGCCAGCAGTTTAACTAGCGGGGAGACCCAGTACTTC
clone size: .
V gene: TRBV12-3/TRBV12-4
J gene: TRBJ2-5
D gene: TRBD2

CDR3 protein: CASSIQGFGTEAFF
CDR3 DNA: TGTGCCAGCAGTATACAGGGATTTGGCACTGAAGCTTTCTTT
clone size: .
V gene: TRBV5-5
J gene: TRBJ1-1
D gene: .

CDR3 protein: CASSYSRGRYEQYF
CDR3 DNA: TGTGCCAGCAGTTACTCGAGGGGGAGATACGAGCAGTACTTC
clone size: once
V gene: TRBV6-5
J gene: TRBJ2-7
D gene: .

CDR3 protein: CATSRQGKQFF
CDR3 DNA: TGTGCCACCAGCAGGCAGGGCAAGCAGTTCTTC
clone size: .
V gene: TRBV15
J gene: TRBJ2-1
D gene: .

CDR3 protein: CASSQVSGRLTGNTIYF
CDR3 DNA: TGCGCCAGCAGCCAAGTTTCGGGACGGCTGACTGGAAACACCATATATTTT
clone size: .
V gene: TRBV4-3
J gene: TRBJ1-3
D gene: .

CDR3 protein: CASSQAFGSSSGNTIYF
CDR3 DNA: TGTGCCAGCAGCCAAGCGTTCGGCAGTTCCTCTGGAAACACCATATATTTT
clone size: .
V gene: TRBV4-2
J gene: TRBJ1-3
D gene: .

CDR3 protein: CASSDPDRAGANVLTF
CDR3 DNA: TGCGCCAGCAGCGACCCAGACAGGGCTGGGGCCAACGTCCTGACTTTC
clone size: .
V gene: TRBV5-1
J gene: TRBJ2-6
D gene: TRBD1